This is a list of T cell receptor beta chains from one sample in a study of T cell repertoires in cytomegalovirus infection. Each CDR3 protein is one row after TCRdb ran MiXCR on the reads. The table has about 160,000 distinct CDR3 sequences, 15% to 20% seen once. The sequenced sample was CD8+ T cells from PBMCs. The receptor source for this set is a human donor in good health (CMV status not recorded). Some clones in this sample may be carry-over from other donors' samples. Each CDR3 is given with its conserved first and last residue. The D gene is left open where the match is weak. A clone size is listed for some rows: how often the clone was seen (once, few, many), or a class if it is expanded.

TGTGCCAGCAGCTTAGTACAGGGTGATACGCAGTATTTT,CASSLVQGDTQYF,TRBV7-2,few,TRBJ2-3,NA
TGTGCCAGCAGCCCTACTCGGGGGACAGGCATCGTGCAGTACTTC,CASSPTRGTGIVQYF,TRBV6-1,few,TRBJ2-7,TRBD1
TGCGCCAGCAGCTGGACAGGCACCGACGAGCAGTACTTC,CASSWTGTDEQYF,TRBV5-1,NA,TRBJ2-7,TRBD1
TGTGCCAGCAGCTTAGCGAACCGGACAGGGGCCTCCAAAAACATTCAGTACTTC,CASSLANRTGASKNIQYF,TRBV11-1,few,TRBJ2-4,TRBD1
TGTGCCAGCACCCCGACGCGTCACAATGAGCAGTTCTTC,CASTPTRHNEQFF,TRBV28,few,TRBJ2-1,NA
TGTGCCAGCTCACCATCGACAGGGGGCCGCAGCTCCTACGAGCAGTACTTC,CASSPSTGGRSSYEQYF,TRBV18,NA,TRBJ2-7,TRBD1
TGTGCCAGCTCACCACGGAGCGGGGCTTGGGAGCAGTTCTTC,CASSPRSGAWEQFF,TRBV18,few,TRBJ2-1,TRBD2
TGTGCCAGCAGCCTTGGGACAGTCCTTACTGAAGCTTTCTTT,CASSLGTVLTEAFF,TRBV7-3,few,TRBJ1-1,TRBD1
TGTGCCGCCGGGGGGTGGGGGGCAGAGAACACTGAAGCTTTCTTT,CAAGGWGAENTEAFF,TRBV7-9,few,TRBJ1-1,NA
TGTGCCAGCAGTGAAACCGGAGCCTACGAGCAGTACTTC,CASSETGAYEQYF,TRBV25-1,NA,TRBJ2-7,NA
TGTGCCACCAGCGAGAGCGGAGGAGGTTTCCCCTACGAGCAGTACTTC,CATSESGGGFPYEQYF,TRBV15,NA,TRBJ2-7,NA
TGTGCCAGCACTGGGGGAGGGTCTACCTACGAGCAGTACTTC,CASTGGGSTYEQYF,TRBV7-2,NA,TRBJ2-7,TRBD2
TGTGCCAGCACCCTCACAGGCGGTAGCTACCGTGATTTGGGCGAGCAGTACTTC,CASTLTGGSYRDLGEQYF,TRBV7-8,few,TRBJ2-7,NA
TGTGCCAGCACCCTGGGGGCGGGACCGAAAAACATTCAGTACTTC,CASTLGAGPKNIQYF,TRBV7-8,NA,TRBJ2-4,NA
TGTGCCAGCAGCTTAGCGGGACAGGGACGGGATACGCAGTATTTT,CASSLAGQGRDTQYF,TRBV7-9,once,TRBJ2-3,TRBD1
TGTGCCAGCAGCTTTCTAATCGGTGACGGGGAGCTGTTTTTT,CASSFLIGDGELFF,TRBV7-2,few,TRBJ2-2,NA
TGTGCCAGCAGTTACGGACAGGGTGTCAATGAGCAGTTCTTC,CASSYGQGVNEQFF,TRBV6-2/TRBV6-3,NA,TRBJ2-1,TRBD1
TGTGCCAGATCATACAGGGAGAACCAAGAGACCCAGTACTTC,CARSYRENQETQYF,TRBV2,few,TRBJ2-5,NA
TGTGCCAGCAGTTCCCGTAGCGGCTCCTACAATGAGCAGTTCTTC,CASSSRSGSYNEQFF,TRBV7-9,few,TRBJ2-1,NA
TGTGCCAGCAGCCCCCGGGATGGTCCCTACGAGCAGTACTTC,CASSPRDGPYEQYF,TRBV7-6,few,TRBJ2-7,NA
TGTGCCAGCAGTGGGACTAGCGCCGAGCAGTACTTC,CASSGTSAEQYF,TRBV12-3/TRBV12-4,few,TRBJ2-7,TRBD2
TGCAGTGCTAGAGGGGACAGGGGCTCTGGGGCCAACGTCCTGACTTTC,CSARGDRGSGANVLTF,TRBV20-1,few,TRBJ2-6,TRBD1
TGTGCCAGCAGCTTACCGAGGACAGGCCGGAGCACCATATATTTT,CASSLPRTGRSTIYF,TRBV9,few,TRBJ1-3,TRBD1